The next 8 T cell receptor beta chains were all read from a single sample in a study of molecular identifiers for immune sequencing clone quantification. TCRdb reprocessed the PCR reads via MiXCR and lists one record per CDR3 protein. The table includes over 300,000 distinct CDR3 sequences, roughly a quarter detected once. What was sequenced was naive CD8+ T cells from blood, with Jurkat cell RNA spiked in. Subset described: FACS-sorted CD8+CD4-CCR7+CD45RA+ naive T cells. The receptors originated from a human donor in good health. Some libraries in this study had Jurkat cell RNA spiked in.

The table lists this clonotype with many counts. The genes are TRBV6-5 and TRBJ1-5; the D is unclear. The germline V gene has CDR1 MNHEY and CDR2 SVGAGI. V was cut by 2 bases and J by 0 bases, with 2 bases left in between. This CDR3 is 13 amino acids long. This CDR3 reads CASSYDSNQPQHF. The CDR3, as DNA: TGTGCCAGCAGTTACGATAGCAATCAGCCCCAGCATTTT.

This clonotype was counted ten times or more. V gene TRBV27 combines with J gene TRBJ1-5; D is possibly TRBD1 (5 bases). The germline CDR1 and CDR2 sequences are MNHEY and SMNVEV (reference sequence). V was trimmed by 6 bases and J by 0 bases, leaving 12 bases between them. There are 15 residues in the CDR3. The CDR3 nucleotides are TGTGCCAGCAGCTACAGGTTTTATAGCAATCAGCCCCAGCATTTT. This sequence encodes CASSYRFYSNQPQHF.

This clonotype was seen many times. The chain joins TRBV5-5 to TRBJ2-6; D may be TRBD1 (6 bases). This CDR3 contains 17 residues. Between the trimmed V and J ends, which lost 1 base and 0 bases, there was a span of 11 bases. The germline gives CDR1 SGHKS, CDR2 YYEKEE (reference sequence). The CDR3 DNA is TGTGCCAGCAGCTTGTTGTACAGGGACTCTGGGGCCAACGTCCTGACTTTC. Translated: CASSLLYRDSGANVLTF.

On this clonotype itself: Being one base from a much bigger clone, this may be a read error. The chain recombines TRBV5-1 with TRBJ2-5, with 14 bases that match TRBD2. CDR1 is SGHRS and CDR2 is YFSETQ in the germline V gene. Germline trimming cut 7 bases from V and 2 bases from J; bases unmatched to any gene: 16. The CDR3 is 19 residues long. The CDR3 nucleotides are TGCGCCAGCCGCATACGATCTGGGACTAGCGGGGGAGCTCAAGAGACCCAGTACTTC. It is translated as CASRIRSGTSGGAQETQYF.

This rearrangement joins TRBV4-3 to TRBJ1-1; D perhaps matches TRBD1 (5 bases). The length of the CDR3 is 15 residues. Trimming removed 3 bases at V and 1 base at J, with 12 bases between. Germline lookup yields CDR1 LGHNA and CDR2 YSLEER. Written as DNA, the CDR3 is TGCGCCAGCAGCCAGTACAGGCGGCCGAACACTGAAGCTTTCTTT. It encodes CASSQYRRPNTEAFF.

Of note for this clonotype: Being one base from a much bigger clone, this may be a read error. The rearrangement uses TRBV14 and TRBJ1-1; no firm D call. This CDR3 region has 15 residues. In germline, CDR1 is SGHDN, CDR2 FVKESK. The CDR3 DNA sequence: TGTGCCAGCAGCCCCATCGCGCGAGTGAACACTGAAGCTCTCTTT. It is translated as CASSPIARVNTEALF.

The CDR3 loop reads CSVGTSGGFYEQYF. CDR3 sequence (DNA): TGCAGCGTCGGTACTAGCGGGGGATTCTACGAGCAGTACTTC. This chain connects TRBV29-1 to TRBJ2-7, with TRBD2 matching 11 bases. V shed 6 bases, J shed 3 bases, and the junction held 7 bases outside the gene matches. This CDR3 spans 14 amino acids. CDR1 is SQVTM, CDR2 ANQGSEA, per germline.

Comments on this clonotype: One end of the junction is discordant with germline, which a read error may explain. V usage is TRBV24-1 and J usage is TRBJ2-3; 8 nucleotides match TRBD2. This CDR3 has 18 residues. Germline V gene data show CDR1 as KGHDR and CDR2 as SFDVKD. The CDR3 nucleotides are TGTGCCACCAGTGATTCCCAGAAGGCGGGAGGACCCACAGATACGCAGAATTTT. Translating it yields CATSDSQKAGGPTDTQNF.